This TCR beta chain stems from a study of cytomegalovirus exposure and HLA in healthy donors. V was clipped by 4 bases and J by 4 bases; unmatched bases: 7. The CDR3 length is 15 residues. CDR1 MNHEY and CDR2 SVGAGI come from the germline V gene. PCR involved 60 Vbeta and 13 Jbeta primers. Data came from immunoSEQ multiplex PCR; TCRdb stores just in-frame clones and leaves some out. Seen here are about 67,000 clones, around 78% observed once, and the top ten hold around 9.7%. This chain uses TRBV6-5 with TRBJ2-7; 10 bases line up with TRBD1. The sequenced sample consisted of PBMCs. This TCR derives from a man aged 35-49 years in good health and CMV-seronegative. CDR3 amino acids: CASSWGQGKSYEQYF. The CDR3 coding sequence is TGTGCCAGCAGTTGGGGACAGGGGAAGTCTTACGAGCAGTACTTC.